The clone carrying this T cell receptor beta chain came up once. This sample stems from a study of chemoradiotherapy in HPV16-positive cancers. Germline CDR1 is SGHRS and CDR2 is YFSETQ. This CDR3 is built from 14 residues. V gave up 0 bases and J gave up 2 bases, with 8 bases separating them. The data were produced by immunoSEQ multiplex PCR, yet TCRdb's version contains in-frame clones alone and is incomplete. The sample lists 3,600 or so clones; around 94% were seen once. The sequence was collected from a human donor with HPV-associated anogenital cancer. V and J are TRBV5-1 and TRBJ2-5, with unresolved D. Sample acquisition took place from a patient who underwent chemoradiotherapy. CDR3 sequence reads: CASSLAGVQETQYF. The CDR3 region has the DNA TGCGCCAGCAGCTTGGCCGGAGTACAAGAGACCCAGTACTTC.